Presented here are 23 T cell receptor beta chains from one specimen sequenced in a study of blood T cell repertoires in COVID-19. The method was immunoSEQ multiplex PCR; TCRdb's version includes in-frame clones alone and lacks a portion of them. Among fewer than 350,000 clones listed, approximately 90% were seen once. Sequenced material: peripheral blood. The receptors stem from a man between 40 and 49 years old with acute or convalescent COVID-19.

The V gene is TRBV10-1, the J gene TRBJ2-3; 7 bases agree with TRBD2. The CDR3 is 15 residues long. Looked up from germline, CDR1 is WNHNN and CDR2 is SYGVQD (reference sequence). V shed 2 bases, J shed 5 bases, and the junction held 7 bases outside the gene matches. This CDR3 is CASSERAGLLDTQYF. The CDR3 DNA follows: TGCGCCAGCAGTGAGCGAGCGGGGCTCTTAGATACGCAGTATTTT.

This rearrangement joins TRBV6-6 to TRBJ2-5, with 11 bases matching TRBD1. Germline-derived CDR1 and CDR2 are MNHNY and SVGAGI (reference sequence). Losses at the gene ends were 2 bases for V and 5 bases for J; bases not matched to a gene: 4. The CDR3 contains 15 residues. The chain's CDR3 is CASSYGTGGFETQYF. The DNA of the CDR3 is TGTGCCAGCAGTTACGGGACAGGGGGTTTTGAGACCCAGTACTTC.

The sample holds one count of this clone. The CDR3, as DNA: TGTGCCAGCAGCTTTGCAGACAGGCGTTATGGCTACACCTTC. Translating gives CASSFADRRYGYTF. The chain recombines TRBV5-6 with TRBJ1-2; maybe TRBD1 (6 bases). Germline V gene lookup returns CDR1 SGHDT and CDR2 YYEEEE. V was trimmed by 2 bases and J by 5 bases, leaving 13 bases between them. This CDR3 spans 14 amino acids. Full variable domain (missing parts from reference TRBV5-6 and TRBJ1-2): DAGVTQSPTHLIKTRGQQVTLRCSPKSGHDTVSWYQQALGQGPQFIFQYYEEEERQRGNFPDRFSGHQFPNYSSELNVNALLLGDSALYLCASSFADRRYGYTFGSGTRLTVV.

The gene calls are TRBV10-3 and TRBJ2-7; perhaps TRBD1 as D (5 bases). The CDR3 has 14 amino acids. CDR1 and CDR2 (germline): ENHRY, SYGVKD. Trimming stripped 8 bases from V and 7 bases from J, with 21 bases between. The CDR3 region is CAIGAVTSNKEQYF. In DNA form, the CDR3 reads TGTGCCATCGGGGCCGTGACATCCAACAAGGAGCAGTACTTC.

This chain uses TRBV7-9 with TRBJ2-1; 8 positions match TRBD2. V was clipped by 3 bases and J by 4 bases; unmatched bases: 11. Germline CDR1 and CDR2: SEHNR and FQNEAQ (reference sequence). The CDR3 runs to 17 residues. CDR3 protein: CASSFSPRGADYNEQFF. CDR3 bases: TGTGCCAGCAGCTTTAGCCCGCGGGGGGCCGATTACAATGAGCAGTTCTTC.

This clone was observed a few times. The chain couples TRBV3-1 (or the pseudogene TRBV3-2) to TRBJ1-5, with D tentatively TRBD1 (6 bases). Germline V gives CDR1 LGHDT, CDR2 YNNKEL (reference sequence). V lost 8 bases and J 5 bases, leaving 13 bases between the germline ends. The CDR3 extends over 13 amino acids. The CDR3 reads CASAPDRDQPQHF. As DNA, the CDR3 is TGTGCCAGCGCCCCGGACAGAGATCAGCCCCAGCATTTT.

This chain connects TRBV18 to TRBJ2-7; 10 bases align to TRBD1. CDR1 is KGHSH and CDR2 is LQKENI in the germline V gene. CDR3 length equals 15 residues. The ends lost 5 bases at V and 5 bases at J; junction bases unmatched: 9. This CDR3 is CASSSNRQGAHEQYF. The CDR3 nucleotides read TGTGCCAGCTCATCAAATCGACAGGGGGCCCACGAGCAGTACTTC.

This chain uses TRBV6-5 with TRBJ1-5, with D hard to call. Germline V CDR1 and CDR2: MNHEY, SVGAGI. CDR3 size: 13 residues. V lost 4 bases, J lost 1 base, and 5 bases lay in between. CDR3: CASSWQSNQPQHF. In DNA form, the CDR3 reads TGTGCCAGCAGTTGGCAGAGCAATCAGCCCCAGCATTTT.

The rearrangement links TRBV15 to TRBJ1-4, with D unclear. Trimming took 3 bases from V and 6 from J, leaving 17 bases between them. The CDR3 contains 16 residues. The germline gives CDR1 LNHNV, CDR2 YYDKDF (reference sequence). CDR3 bases: TGTGCCACCAGCAGGCAAAGTGGTCCCCGGGATGAAAAACTGTTTTTT. The encoded protein is CATSRQSGPRDEKLFF.

This rearrangement joins TRBV30 to TRBJ2-3, with 11 bases fitting TRBD2. This CDR3 is 16 amino acids long. Trimming cost V 3 bases and J 4 bases; bases outside gene matches: 9. Germline loops: CDR1 GTSNPN, CDR2 SVGIG (reference sequence). The CDR3 loop is CAWRASGGSVADTQYF. The CDR3 nucleotides are TGTGCCTGGAGGGCTAGCGGGGGGAGCGTCGCAGATACGCAGTATTTT.

This clone was recorded a few times. J is TRBJ2-1 and V is TRBV7-9; a possible D gene is TRBD1 (5 bases). Germline V gives CDR1 SEHNR, CDR2 FQNEAQ (reference sequence). V lost 11 bases and J lost 12, with 20 bases in between. The CDR3 covers 12 residues. The CDR3: CAAGLSGRGQFF. As DNA, the CDR3 is TGTGCCGCAGGGCTCTCAGGTCGAGGGCAGTTCTTC.

This chain uses TRBV19 with TRBJ2-7, with 9 bases identical to TRBD1. The CDR3 loop spans 18 amino acids. With 3 bases clipped from V and 1 base from J, the junction kept 13 bases outside the gene matches. The germline V gene has CDR1 LNHDA and CDR2 SQIVND (reference sequence). CDR3 sequence reads: CASSMLSGQGRPSYEQYF. CDR3 coding DNA: TGTGCCAGTAGTATGCTTTCAGGACAGGGGCGTCCTTCCTACGAGCAGTACTTC.

The rearrangement joins TRBV5-5 to TRBJ2-2; D ambiguous. From germline, CDR1 is SGHKS and CDR2 YYEKEE (reference sequence). The length of the CDR3 is 14 residues. V dropped 0 bases and J dropped 6 bases, with 9 bases sitting between them. The CDR3 DNA follows: TGTGCCAGCAGCTTGGGGCCCGCGGCCGGGGAGCTGTTTTTT. This translates into CASSLGPAAGELFF.

The chain employs TRBV6-5 and TRBJ1-1, with D unresolved. This CDR3 comprises 13 residues. V was pared by 3 bases and J by 5 bases, with 10 bases between. Germline CDR1 reads MNHEY; CDR2 reads SVGAGI. CDR3 protein: CASSYYGRTEAFF. CDR3 coding DNA: TGTGCCAGCAGTTATTATGGGAGGACTGAAGCTTTCTTT.

The table lists this clone with a count of one. V gene TRBV10-3 combines with J gene TRBJ1-4; D gene ambiguous. This CDR3 is 13 amino acids long. The V gene lost 4 bases and the J gene lost 4 bases, with 7 bases spanning the gap. The V gene's germline CDR1 is ENHRY and CDR2 SYGVKD. The CDR3 loop reads CAISVRINEKLFF. The CDR3 DNA follows: TGTGCCATCAGTGTCAGGATTAATGAAAAACTGTTTTTT.

This chain connects TRBV5-1 to TRBJ2-1, with 7 bases matching TRBD1. The V segment lost 4 bases and the J segment 5 bases; nucleotides outside the gene matches: 3. Germline assignment: CDR1 SGHRS and CDR2 YFSETQ. This CDR3 contains 13 residues. Here the CDR3 DNA reads TGCGCCAGCAGCCCGGGACAGAACAATGAGCAGTTCTTC. Its protein product is CASSPGQNNEQFF.

The gene calls are TRBV6-5 and TRBJ2-2, with D maybe TRBD1 (6 bases). V dropped 6 bases and J dropped 2 bases, with 13 bases sitting between them. Germline V gene lookup returns CDR1 MNHEY and CDR2 SVGAGI. The CDR3 loop spans 15 amino acids. CDR3 bases: TGTGCCAGCAGCCCGACAGGTTTCAACACCGGGGAGCTGTTTTTT. This encodes CASSPTGFNTGELFF.

This chain uses TRBV6-6 with TRBJ1-2; weak D call: TRBD1 (6 bases). Trimming pared 7 bases from V and 1 base from J, leaving 16 bases between. Per the germline V gene, CDR1 is MNHNY and CDR2 is SVGAGI (reference sequence). CDR3 length equals 15 residues. The DNA of the CDR3 is TGTGCCAGCACCCTAGGGGGGGCGCATAACTATGGCTACACCTTC. Amino acid sequence: CASTLGGAHNYGYTF.

This chain joins TRBV4-1 and TRBJ2-4, with D uncertain. The CDR3 contains 15 residues. Germline loops: CDR1 MGHRA, CDR2 YSYEKL. The ends were cut back, 2 bases at V and 2 bases at J, with 10 bases in the middle. The DNA of the CDR3 is TGCGCCAGCAGCCAATTGGAGCAGACCAAAAACATTCAGTACTTC. Its protein product is CASSQLEQTKNIQYF.

This clone appeared a single time. This chain connects TRBV30 to TRBJ1-3; D is possibly TRBD1 (6 bases). Germline lookup yields CDR1 GTSNPN and CDR2 SVGIG (reference sequence). Trimming took off 0 bases at V and 1 base at J, with 19 bases between the two ends. The CDR3 runs 18 residues. As DNA, the CDR3 is TGTGCCTGGAGTGTACTCTTCGGGGCAGGGGAATCTGGAAACACCATATATTTT. It translates to CAWSVLFGAGESGNTIYF.

J is TRBJ1-1 and V is TRBV6-5; D remains unclear. V was shortened by 0 bases and J by 0 bases, with 8 bases between the two germline ends. CDR3 length: 15 amino acids. Germline values: CDR1 MNHEY, CDR2 SVGAGI. CDR3 DNA sequence: TGTGCCAGCAGTTACTCCGGAGCCATGAACACTGAAGCTTTCTTT. Amino acid sequence: CASSYSGAMNTEAFF.

The chain links TRBV19 to TRBJ1-1; 7 bases agree with TRBD1. Germline V lookup: CDR1 LNHDA, CDR2 SQIVND (reference sequence). The CDR3 spans 16 residues. V gave up 5 bases and J gave up 2 bases; unmatched junction bases: 11. For the CDR3, the DNA is TGTGCCAGTAGTTTAGTCAGGGGGACACCAAACACTGAAGCTTTCTTT. Protein: CASSLVRGTPNTEAFF.

The chain employs TRBV3-1 (or the pseudogene TRBV3-2) and TRBJ1-5; the match to TRBD1 covers 7 bases. Germline CDR1 LGHDT, CDR2 YNNKEL (reference sequence). Trimming removed 8 bases from V and 2 bases from J; junction bases left unmatched: 6. CDR3 length: 14 amino acids. The CDR3 spells CASSHQGGNQPQHF. CDR3 DNA sequence: TGTGCCAGCTCCCATCAGGGGGGCAATCAGCCCCAGCATTTT.